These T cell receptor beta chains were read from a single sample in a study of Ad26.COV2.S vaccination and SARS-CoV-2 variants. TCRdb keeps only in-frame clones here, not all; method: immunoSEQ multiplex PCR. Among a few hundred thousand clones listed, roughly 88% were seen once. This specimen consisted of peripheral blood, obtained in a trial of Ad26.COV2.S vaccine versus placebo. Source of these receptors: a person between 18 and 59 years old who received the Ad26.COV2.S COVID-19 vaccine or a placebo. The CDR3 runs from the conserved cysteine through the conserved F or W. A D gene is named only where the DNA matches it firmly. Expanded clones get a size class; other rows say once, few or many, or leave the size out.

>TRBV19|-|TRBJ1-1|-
TGTGCCAGTAGTATACTAGGGACCGCTGAAGCTTTCTTT
CASSILGTAEAFF
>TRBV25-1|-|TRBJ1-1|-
TGTGCCAGCAGTGAGGGACCTCGGGACACTGAAGCTTTCTTT
CASSEGPRDTEAFF
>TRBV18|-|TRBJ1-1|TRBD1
TGTGCCAGCTCACCGGGACAGGGGGCGAGGACTGAAGCTTTCTTT
CASSPGQGARTEAFF
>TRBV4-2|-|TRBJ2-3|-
TGTGCCAGCAGCCAAGAAGGGAACAGCTTCACAGATACGCAGTATTTT
CASSQEGNSFTDTQYF
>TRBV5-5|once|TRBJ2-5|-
TGTGCCAGCAGCCCCCGTGGATGGTATGAGGAGACCCAGTACTTC
CASSPRGWYEETQYF
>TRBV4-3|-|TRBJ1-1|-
TGCGCCAGCAGCCAAGATCGCGGCGGCAGGGCGAACACTGAAGCTTTCTTT
CASSQDRGGRANTEAFF
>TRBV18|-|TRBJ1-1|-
TGTGCCAGCTCACCACCTAACACAGGGATTGACACTGAAGCTTTCTTT
CASSPPNTGIDTEAFF
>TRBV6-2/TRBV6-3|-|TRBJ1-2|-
TGTGCCAGCAGCCCAGACCGCGGTGGAGGCTACACCTTC
CASSPDRGGGYTF
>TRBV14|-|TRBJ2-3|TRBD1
TGTGCCAGCAGCCAAGATCGGACAGGCCTCACAGATACGCAGTATTTT
CASSQDRTGLTDTQYF
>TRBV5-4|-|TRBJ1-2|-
TGTGCCAGCAGCTTAGCTCAGGGGACCTATGGCTACACCTTC
CASSLAQGTYGYTF
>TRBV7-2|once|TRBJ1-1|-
TGTGCCAGCAGCTTAGTCGTGACTGAAGCTTTCTTT
CASSLVVTEAFF
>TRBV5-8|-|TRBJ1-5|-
TGTGCCAGCAGCCTAGATTTCAATCAGCCCCAGCATTTT
CASSLDFNQPQHF
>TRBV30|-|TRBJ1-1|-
TGTGCCTGGAGCCCGCTTGGATCTGAAGCTTTCTTT
CAWSPLGSEAFF
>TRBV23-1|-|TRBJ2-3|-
TGCGCCAGCAGTCAATCGGACAGAGGCACAGATACGCAGTATTTT
CASSQSDRGTDTQYF
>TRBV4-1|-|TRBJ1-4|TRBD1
TGCGCCAGCAGCCCGCGACAGGGGTCAACTAATGAAAAACTGTTTTTT
CASSPRQGSTNEKLFF
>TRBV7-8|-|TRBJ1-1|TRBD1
TGTGCCAGCAGCTTAGGGGCCGGGACAGGGAGACCTGAAGCTTTCTTT
CASSLGAGTGRPEAFF
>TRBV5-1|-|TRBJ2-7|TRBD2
TGCGCCAGCAGCCTAGGACTAGCGGGGCCCTCCTACGAGCAGTACTTC
CASSLGLAGPSYEQYF
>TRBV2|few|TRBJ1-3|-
TGTGCCAGCGCAGGACGGTACTCTGGAAACACCATATATTTT
CASAGRYSGNTIYF
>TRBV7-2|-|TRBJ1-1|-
TGTGCCAGCAGCCGCCAGAGATTGAACACTGAAGCTTTCTTT
CASSRQRLNTEAFF
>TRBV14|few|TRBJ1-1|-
TGTGCCAGCAGCCAAGAGGGCTCGAGGGCTGAAGCTTTCTTT
CASSQEGSRAEAFF
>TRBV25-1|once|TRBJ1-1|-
TGTGCCAGCAGTGAATCCGCGGTGAAGAACACTGAAGCTTTCTTT
CASSESAVKNTEAFF
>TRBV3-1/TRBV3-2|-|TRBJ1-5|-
TGTGCCAGCAGCCGAGACAGCAATCAGCCCCAGCATTTT
CASSRDSNQPQHF
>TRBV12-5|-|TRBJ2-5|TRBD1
TGTGCTAGTGGTTTGGGTGGGACAGGGATTGGCCAAGAGACCCAGTACTTC
CASGLGGTGIGQETQYF
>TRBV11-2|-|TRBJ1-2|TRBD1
TGTGCCAGCAGCTGGCACAGGGGAGGCTACACCTTC
CASSWHRGGYTF
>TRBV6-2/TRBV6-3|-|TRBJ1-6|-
TGTGCCAGCAGCCCTTTGGGTGGGGGGCGAGGTAATTCACCCCTCCACTTT
CASSPLGGGRGNSPLHF
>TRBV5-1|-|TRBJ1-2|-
TGCGCCAGCAGCCACCACTTGAAGGACTATGGCTACACCTTC
CASSHHLKDYGYTF
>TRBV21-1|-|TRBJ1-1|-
TGTGCCAGCAGCAACGGAAACAACACTGAAGCTTTCTTT
CASSNGNNTEAFF
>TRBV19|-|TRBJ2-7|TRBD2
TGTGCCAGTAGTGCTGGGGGGGGGTACGAGCAGTACTTC
CASSAGGGYEQYF
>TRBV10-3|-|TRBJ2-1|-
TGTGCCATCAGCGAGGGGAATGATAATGAGCAGTTCTTC
CAISEGNDNEQFF
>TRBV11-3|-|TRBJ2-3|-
TGTGCCAGCGTTGGAGCGGACGGCACAGATACGCAGTATTTT
CASVGADGTDTQYF
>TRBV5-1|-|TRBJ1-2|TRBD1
TGCGCCAGCAGTTACGAGGACAGGGGCCTCTATGGCTACACCTTC
CASSYEDRGLYGYTF
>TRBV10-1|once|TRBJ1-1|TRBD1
TGCGCCAGCAGTCACGGCGTACAGGGGGCAATGGCTGAAGCTTTCTTT
CASSHGVQGAMAEAFF
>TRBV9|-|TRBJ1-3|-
TGTGCCAGCAGCCCCCAGGGGAACTCTGGAAACACCATATATTTT
CASSPQGNSGNTIYF
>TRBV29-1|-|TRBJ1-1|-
TGCAGCGCCCGGCCAACGAGGGTAGAGATGAACACTGAAGCTTTCTTT
CSARPTRVEMNTEAFF
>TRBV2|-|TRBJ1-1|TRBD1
TGTGCCGCGGCAACAGGGGTTACTGAAGCTTTCTTT
CAAATGVTEAFF
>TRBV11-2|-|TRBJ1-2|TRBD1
TGTGCCAGCAGCTCGACAGGGCCCTATGGCTACACCTTC
CASSSTGPYGYTF
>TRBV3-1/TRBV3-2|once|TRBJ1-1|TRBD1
TGTGCCAGCAGCCCCCACGGGACAGGAGCCGCGCATGAAGCTTTCTTT
CASSPHGTGAAHEAFF
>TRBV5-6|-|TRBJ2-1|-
TGTGCCAGCAGCTTGCGCGACGCGGGTACGCTTGAGCAGTTCTTC
CASSLRDAGTLEQFF
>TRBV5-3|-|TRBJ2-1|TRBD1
TGTGCCAGAAAGGGAAGTGGGGACAGCCGTTTTCGCAGTGAGCAGTTCTTC
CARKGSGDSRFRSEQFF
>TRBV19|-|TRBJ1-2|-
TGTGCCAGTAGTATTGCAGAGTATGGCTACACCTTC
CASSIAEYGYTF
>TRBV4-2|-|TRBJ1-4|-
TGTGCCAGCAGCCAAGATGGGGCTGTAGGGGAAAAACTGTTTTTT
CASSQDGAVGEKLFF
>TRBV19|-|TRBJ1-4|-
TGTGCCAGTAGTTCCCCTAAAGGGGCGGGTGAAAAACTGTTTTTT
CASSSPKGAGEKLFF
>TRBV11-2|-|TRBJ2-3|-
TGTGCCAGCAGCTTAACCAATGGCCCAGATACGCAGTATTTT
CASSLTNGPDTQYF
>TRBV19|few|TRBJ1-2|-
TGTGCCAGTAGTATGGGGGAGACCGGCTACACCTTC
CASSMGETGYTF
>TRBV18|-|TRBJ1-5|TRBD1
TGTGCCAGCTCGGGACAGAGCAATCAGCCCCAGCATTTT
CASSGQSNQPQHF
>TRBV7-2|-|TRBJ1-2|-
TGTGCCAGCGGATTATCCGGGACAAACCTTTATGGCTACACCTTC
CASGLSGTNLYGYTF
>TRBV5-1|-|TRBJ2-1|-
TGCGCCAGCAGCCCGGGACGTAATAGCGGATTATACAATGAGCAGTTCTTC
CASSPGRNSGLYNEQFF
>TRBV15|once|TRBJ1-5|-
TGTGCCACCAGCAGAGCCAGTGGACAGCCCCAGCATTTT
CATSRASGQPQHF